Listed below are T cell receptor beta chains from one sample, sequenced in a study of blood T cell repertoires in COVID-19. The protocol was immunoSEQ multiplex PCR, while the TCRdb copy is restricted to in-frame clones and leaves out a portion. The data contain around 200,000 clones, approximately 84% of them singletons. The sample was PBMCs or T cells enriched from blood (not recorded which). The receptors stem from a woman between 25 and 40 years old who had recovered from COVID-19. Both conserved end residues are part of each CDR3. The D gene is left open where the match is weak. Some rows mark clone size as missing; the rest say once, few, many or name a class of expanded clone.

>.|TRBJ2-2|TRBV27|.
CASSRTIGTTAARNTGELFF
TGTGCCAGCAGCCGGACCATTGGGACAACAGCCGCGCGGAACACCGGGGAGCTGTTTTTT
>few|TRBJ2-2|TRBV18|.
CASSLGLSNTGELFF
TGTGCCAGCTCACTAGGACTGTCGAACACCGGGGAGCTGTTTTTT
>few|TRBJ2-5|TRBV25-1|.
CASSDAGLDWETQYF
TGTGCCAGCAGTGACGCAGGGTTAGATTGGGAGACCCAGTACTTC
>.|TRBJ1-3|TRBV2|.
CASSLAAGGSGNTIYF
TGTGCCAGCAGTCTCGCAGCGGGGGGCTCTGGAAACACCATATATTTT
>.|TRBJ2-3|TRBV7-9|.
CASSLSTGADTQYF
TGTGCCAGCAGCTTGAGCACGGGTGCAGATACGCAGTATTTT
>.|TRBJ1-4|TRBV19|.
CASSIDRGLSGNEKLFF
TGTGCCAGTAGTATAGATCGAGGCCTTAGCGGTAATGAAAAACTGTTTTTT
>once|TRBJ2-5|TRBV5-6|.
CASSPFLEKETQYF
TGTGCCAGCAGCCCGTTCTTAGAGAAAGAGACCCAGTACTTC
>.|TRBJ2-5|TRBV9|TRBD2
CASSGGLAGSETQYF
TGTGCCAGCAGCGGGGGACTAGCGGGGTCTGAGACCCAGTACTTC
>.|TRBJ1-4|TRBV7-6|.
CASSRTRGANEKLFF
TGTGCCAGCAGCCGCACACGCGGGGCTAATGAAAAACTGTTTTTT
>.|TRBJ1-5|TRBV19|.
CASSMEPLGQPQHF
TGTGCCAGTAGTATGGAGCCGCTCGGTCAGCCCCAGCATTTT
>.|TRBJ1-3|TRBV10-3|TRBD1
CAISVGQGHSGNTIYF
TGTGCCATCAGTGTCGGACAGGGGCACTCTGGAAACACCATATATTTT
>.|TRBJ2-7|TRBV28|.
CASSTGDSSYEQYF
TGTGCCAGCTCCACGGGGGACAGCTCCTACGAGCAGTACTTC
>.|TRBJ2-1|TRBV7-2|TRBD2
CASSSQRGSYNEQFF
TGTGCCAGCAGCTCCCAGCGGGGGTCCTACAATGAGCAGTTCTTC
>.|TRBJ2-1|TRBV5-6|.
CASSLAAGNSYNEQFF
TGTGCCAGCAGCTTGGCTGCGGGAAACTCCTACAATGAGCAGTTCTTC
>.|TRBJ2-3|TRBV5-1|.
CASSFGGSRLDTQYF
TGCGCCAGCAGCTTTGGCGGTAGCCGGCTAGATACGCAGTATTTT
>few|TRBJ1-4|TRBV19|TRBD1
CASSIGTGGYRLFF
TGTGCCAGTAGTATCGGGACAGGGGGGTACAGACTGTTTTTT
>once|TRBJ2-1|TRBV10-3|TRBD2
CAISDQGTSGGRPPEQFF
TGTGCCATCAGTGACCAGGGGACTAGCGGGGGCCGACCCCCTGAGCAGTTCTTC
>.|TRBJ2-2|TRBV19|.
CASSIVPGSGGELFF
TGTGCCAGTAGTATAGTTCCCGGGTCTGGCGGGGAGCTGTTTTTT
>.|TRBJ1-1|TRBV13|.
CASSSSDQGSTKAFF
TGTGCCAGCAGCTCCTCAGACCAGGGTTCCACTAAGGCTTTCTTT
>.|TRBJ2-3|TRBV5-5|.
CASSLGAGGGDTQYF
TGTGCCAGCAGCTTGGGGGCAGGTGGAGGTGATACGCAGTATTTT
>.|TRBJ1-3|TRBV28|.
CASSPLVGNTIYF
TGTGCCAGCAGTCCCTTAGTAGGAAACACCATATATTTT
>.|TRBJ1-2|TRBV28|TRBD1
CASSPRDRVTGYTF
TGTGCCAGCAGTCCCCGGGACAGGGTTACTGGCTACACCTTC
>.|TRBJ2-3|TRBV7-9|TRBD2
CASSLGKGLAFTDTQYF
TGTGCCAGCAGCTTAGGAAAAGGACTAGCATTCACAGATACGCAGTATTTT
>.|TRBJ2-2|TRBV7-2|.
CASSSQPLGGAGELFF
TGTGCCAGCAGCTCCCAACCCCTAGGGGGGGCCGGGGAGCTGTTTTTT
>.|TRBJ1-5|TRBV3-1/TRBV3-2|TRBD1
CASSRPGGGQPQHF
TGTGCCAGCAGCAGACCAGGGGGAGGTCAGCCCCAGCATTTT
>.|TRBJ2-1|TRBV28|.
CASSLGLGGVKGDEQFF
TGTGCCAGCAGTTTAGGGCTGGGGGGAGTGAAAGGCGATGAGCAGTTCTTC
>few|TRBJ1-1|TRBV19|.
CASSPPFGQPKNTEAFF
TGTGCCAGTAGCCCCCCCTTCGGACAGCCTAAGAACACTGAAGCTTTCTTT
>.|TRBJ1-2|TRBV27|.
CASSDLGLLYGYTF
TGTGCCAGCAGTGACCTAGGACTGCTCTATGGCTACACCTTC
>.|TRBJ2-5|TRBV5-1|TRBD2
CASSRAPSSGGDPRETQYF
TGCGCCAGCAGCCGCGCGCCGTCTAGCGGGGGTGATCCTCGAGAGACCCAGTACTTC
>.|TRBJ2-7|TRBV19|.
CASTLDRFGWNEQYF
TGTGCCAGTACCCTCGACAGGTTCGGTTGGAACGAGCAGTACTTC
>.|TRBJ1-4|TRBV12-2|.
CASRSRRTENEKLFF
TGTGCAAGTCGCTCCCGGAGGACAGAGAATGAAAAACTGTTTTTT
>.|TRBJ2-3|TRBV14|TRBD2
CASSQGLAGVAQYF
TGTGCCAGCAGCCAAGGACTAGCGGGCGTGGCGCAGTATTTT
>.|TRBJ1-6|TRBV9|TRBD1
CASSVQGAGSPLHF
TGTGCCAGCAGCGTCCAGGGGGCGGGTTCACCCCTCCACTTT
>.|TRBJ2-7|TRBV6-1|TRBD2
CASSEAAGTLAGGYEQYF
TGTGCCAGCAGTGAAGCCGCGGGCACCTTAGCGGGAGGATACGAGCAGTACTTC
>many|TRBJ2-5|TRBV5-1|.
CASSQSGRQETQYF
TGCGCCAGCAGCCAGTCTGGGCGCCAAGAGACCCAGTACTTC
>few|TRBJ2-5|TRBV9|.
CASSVERETQYF
TGTGCCAGCAGCGTAGAGAGGGAGACCCAGTACTTC
>.|TRBJ1-5|TRBV7-9|TRBD1
CASSSGQGNNQPQHF
TGTGCCAGCAGCTCGGGACAGGGAAACAATCAGCCCCAGCATTTT
>.|TRBJ2-1|TRBV7-3|TRBD2
CASSLRLAGTYNEQFF
TGTGCCAGCAGCTTGAGACTAGCGGGAACCTACAATGAGCAGTTCTTC
>.|TRBJ2-2|TRBV7-6|TRBD2
CASSLVGASGITGELFF
TGTGCCAGCAGCTTAGTGGGGGCTAGCGGGATTACCGGGGAGCTGTTTTTT
>.|TRBJ2-1|TRBV27|TRBD2
CASSLLAGIGNEQFF
TGTGCCAGCAGTCTATTAGCGGGAATAGGCAATGAGCAGTTCTTC
>once|TRBJ1-1|TRBV7-9|.
CASSFTGNTEAFF
TGTGCCAGCAGCTTCACCGGTAACACTGAAGCTTTCTTT
>.|TRBJ2-7|TRBV30|.
CAWAKSGIYEQYF
TGTGCCTGGGCCAAGTCAGGGATCTACGAGCAGTACTTC
>few|TRBJ1-2|TRBV7-2|TRBD1
CASDLDPGGYGYTF
TGTGCCAGCGACTTAGATCCAGGGGGCTATGGCTACACCTTC
>.|TRBJ2-5|TRBV5-1|TRBD2
CASSLAGRIAETQYF
TGCGCCAGCAGCTTGGCCGGGAGGATAGCAGAGACCCAGTACTTC
>.|TRBJ1-5|TRBV3-1/TRBV3-2|TRBD1
CASSKGQGLQPQHF
TGTGCCAGCAGCAAGGGACAGGGGCTCCAGCCCCAGCATTTT